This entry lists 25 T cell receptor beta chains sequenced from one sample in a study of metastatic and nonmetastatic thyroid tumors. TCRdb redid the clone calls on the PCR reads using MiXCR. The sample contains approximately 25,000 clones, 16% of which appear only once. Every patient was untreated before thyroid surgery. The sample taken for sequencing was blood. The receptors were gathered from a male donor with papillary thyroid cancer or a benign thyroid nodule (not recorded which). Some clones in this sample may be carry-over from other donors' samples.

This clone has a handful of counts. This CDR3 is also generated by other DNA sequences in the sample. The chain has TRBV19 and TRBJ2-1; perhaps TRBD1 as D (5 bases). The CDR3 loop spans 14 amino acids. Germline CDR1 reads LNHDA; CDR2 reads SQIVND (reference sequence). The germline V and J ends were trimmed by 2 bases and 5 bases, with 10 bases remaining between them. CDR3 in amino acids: CASSIITGDNEQFF. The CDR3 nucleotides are TGTGCCAGTAGTATAATCACAGGTGACAATGAGCAGTTCTTC.

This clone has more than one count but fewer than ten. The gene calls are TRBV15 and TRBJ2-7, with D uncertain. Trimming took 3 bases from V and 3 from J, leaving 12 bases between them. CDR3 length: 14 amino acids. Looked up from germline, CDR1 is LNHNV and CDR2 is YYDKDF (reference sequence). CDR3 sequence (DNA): TGTGCCACCAGCAGCGCTTCGTCCAGCTACGAGCAGTACTTC. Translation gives CATSSASSSYEQYF. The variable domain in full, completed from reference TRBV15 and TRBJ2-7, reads DAMVIQNPRYQVTQFGKPVTLSCSQTLNHNVMYWYQQKSSQAPKLLFHYYDKDFNNEADTPDNFQSRRPNTSFCFLDIRSPGLGDTAMYLCATSSASSSYEQYFGPGTRLTVT.

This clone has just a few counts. CDR3 nucleotides: TGTGCCAGCAGTTTATCCTGGCTTCCTTCCGAGCAGTACTTC. Amino acid sequence: CASSLSWLPSEQYF. The chain links TRBV27 to TRBJ2-7, with D unresolved. Germline loops: CDR1 MNHEY, CDR2 SMNVEV (reference sequence). The CDR3 covers 14 residues. Trimming shortened V by 0 bases and J by 6 bases, and 12 bases separated the two germline ends.

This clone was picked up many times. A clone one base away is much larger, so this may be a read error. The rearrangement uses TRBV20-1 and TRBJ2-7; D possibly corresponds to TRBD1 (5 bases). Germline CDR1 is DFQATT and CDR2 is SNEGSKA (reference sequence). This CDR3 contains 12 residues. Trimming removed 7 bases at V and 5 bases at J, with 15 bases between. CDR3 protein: CSVLQGKDEQYF. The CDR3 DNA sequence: TGCAGTGTACTCCAGGGAAAGGACGAGCAGTACTTC.

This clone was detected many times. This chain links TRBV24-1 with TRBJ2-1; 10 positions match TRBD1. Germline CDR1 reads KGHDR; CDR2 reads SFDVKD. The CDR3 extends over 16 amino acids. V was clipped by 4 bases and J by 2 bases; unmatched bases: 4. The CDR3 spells CATSDTTGGTYNEQFF. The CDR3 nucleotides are TGTGCCACCAGTGACACGACAGGGGGCACCTACAATGAGCAGTTCTTC.

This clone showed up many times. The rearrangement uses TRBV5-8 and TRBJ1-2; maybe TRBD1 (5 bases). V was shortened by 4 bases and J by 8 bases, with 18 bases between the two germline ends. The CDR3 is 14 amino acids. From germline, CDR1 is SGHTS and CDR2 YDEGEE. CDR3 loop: CASSPGTSTRGYTF. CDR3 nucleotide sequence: TGTGCCAGCAGCCCCGGGACCTCTACCCGCGGCTACACCTTC.

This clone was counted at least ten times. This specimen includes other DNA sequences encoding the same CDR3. The CDR3 loop is CASSFGVSEAFF. For the CDR3, the DNA is TGCGCCAGCAGCTTTGGGGTATCTGAAGCTTTCTTT. This chain links TRBV5-1 with TRBJ1-1; D gene ambiguous. The CDR3 runs 12 residues. Germline assignment: CDR1 SGHRS and CDR2 YFSETQ. Trimming pared 2 bases from V and 6 bases from J, leaving 8 bases between.

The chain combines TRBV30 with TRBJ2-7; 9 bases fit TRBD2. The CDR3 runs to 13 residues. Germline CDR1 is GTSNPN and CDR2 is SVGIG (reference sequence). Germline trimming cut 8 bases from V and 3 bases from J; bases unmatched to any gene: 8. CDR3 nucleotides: TGTGCCGGCCGGCTAGCGGGAATCTACGAGCAGTACTTC. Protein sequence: CAGRLAGIYEQYF.

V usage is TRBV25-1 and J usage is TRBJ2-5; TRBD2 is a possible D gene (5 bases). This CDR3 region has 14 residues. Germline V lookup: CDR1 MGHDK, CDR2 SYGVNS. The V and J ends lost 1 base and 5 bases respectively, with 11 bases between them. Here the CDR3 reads CASSEFGRGETQYF. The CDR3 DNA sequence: TGTGCCAGCAGTGAATTTGGGAGAGGCGAGACCCAGTACTTC.

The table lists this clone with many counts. The CDR3 DNA follows: TGTGCCAGCAGCCAAGATCTGTGGACTAGCGGTTTTGAGCAGTTCTTC. Its protein is CASSQDLWTSGFEQFF. The chain links TRBV3-1 to TRBJ2-1, with 10 bases matching TRBD2. The germline V gene encodes CDR1 LGHDT and CDR2 YNNKEL (reference sequence). This CDR3 has 16 amino acids. Trimming cost V 0 bases and J 9 bases; bases outside gene matches: 8.

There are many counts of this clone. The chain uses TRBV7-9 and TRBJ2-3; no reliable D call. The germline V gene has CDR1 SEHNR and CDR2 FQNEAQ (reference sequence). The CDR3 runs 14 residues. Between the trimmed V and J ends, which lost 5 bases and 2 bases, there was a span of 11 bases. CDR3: CASSPERFTDTQYF. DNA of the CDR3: TGTGCCAGCAGCCCCGAGCGATTCACAGATACGCAGTATTTT.

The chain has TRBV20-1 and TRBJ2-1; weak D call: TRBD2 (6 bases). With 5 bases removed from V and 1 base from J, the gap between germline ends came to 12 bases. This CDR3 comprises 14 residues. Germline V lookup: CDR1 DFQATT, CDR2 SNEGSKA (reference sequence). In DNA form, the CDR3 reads TGCAGTGCTGGAGGGAGGATGTCCTACAATGAGCAGTTCTTC. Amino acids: CSAGGRMSYNEQFF.

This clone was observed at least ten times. For the CDR3, the DNA is TGTGCCAGCAGTTCACCGACAGGCCCGAGCTCCTACGAGCAGTACTTC. Encoded protein: CASSSPTGPSSYEQYF. The chain links TRBV28 to TRBJ2-7; possibly TRBD1 for D (6 bases). Germline loops: CDR1 MDHEN, CDR2 SYDVKM. V was clipped by 4 bases and J by 0 bases, with 16 bases between them. There are 16 residues in the CDR3.

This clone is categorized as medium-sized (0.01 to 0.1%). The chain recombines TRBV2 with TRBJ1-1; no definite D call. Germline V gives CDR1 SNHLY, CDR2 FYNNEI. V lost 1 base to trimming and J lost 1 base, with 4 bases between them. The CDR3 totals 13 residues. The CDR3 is CASSEVENTEAFF. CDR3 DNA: TGTGCCAGCAGTGAAGTCGAGAACACTGAAGCTTTCTTT.

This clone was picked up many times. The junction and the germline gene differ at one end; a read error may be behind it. CDR3 nucleotides: TGCGTCAGCAGGTACGGACAGACCCTCTCTAACTCTGGAAACACCATATATTTT. Encoded protein: CVSRYGQTLSNSGNTIYF. V gene TRBV5-1 combines with J gene TRBJ1-3; TRBD1 might be the D (6 bases). Germline V gene sequence: CDR1 SGHRS, CDR2 YFSETQ. The CDR3 loop spans 18 amino acids. Full variable domain (remainder filled in from reference TRBV5-1 and TRBJ1-3): KAGVTQTPRYLIKTRGQQVTLSCSPISGHRSVSWYQQTPGQGLQFLFEYFSETQRNKGNFPGRFSGRQFSNSRSEMNVSTLELGDSALYLCVSRYGQTLSNSGNTIYFGEGSWLTVV.

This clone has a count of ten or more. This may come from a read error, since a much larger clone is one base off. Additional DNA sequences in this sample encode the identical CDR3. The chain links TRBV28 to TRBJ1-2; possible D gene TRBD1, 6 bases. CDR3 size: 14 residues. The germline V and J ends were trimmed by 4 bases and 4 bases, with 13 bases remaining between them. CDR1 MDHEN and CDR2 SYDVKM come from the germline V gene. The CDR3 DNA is TGTGCCAGCAGTTCCCTACAGGGCCTCTATGGCTACACCTTC. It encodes CASSSLQGLYGYTF.

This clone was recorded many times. The CDR3 spells CASSQYPPPGSSYEQYF. The DNA of the CDR3 is TGTGCCAGCAGCCAATATCCTCCTCCAGGGAGCTCCTACGAGCAGTACTTC. The chain links TRBV11-1 to TRBJ2-7; D assignment may be TRBD1 or TRBD2 (5 bases each). The CDR3 spans 17 residues. The V gene's germline CDR1 is SGHAT and CDR2 FQDESV (reference sequence). V was pared by 5 bases and J by 0 bases, with 20 bases between.

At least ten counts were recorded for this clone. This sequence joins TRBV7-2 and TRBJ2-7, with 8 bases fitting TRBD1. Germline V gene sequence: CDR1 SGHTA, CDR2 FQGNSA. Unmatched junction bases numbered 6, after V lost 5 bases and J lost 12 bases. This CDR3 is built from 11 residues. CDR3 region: CASSQTGEWYF. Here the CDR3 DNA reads TGTGCCAGCAGCCAGACAGGGGAGTGGTACTTC. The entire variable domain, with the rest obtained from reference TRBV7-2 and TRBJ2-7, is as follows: GAGVSQSPSNKVTEKGKDVELRCDPISGHTALYWYRQSLGQGLEFLIYFQGNSAPDKSGLPSDRFSAERTGGSVSTLTIQRTQQEDSAVYLCASSQTGEWYFGPGTRLTVT.

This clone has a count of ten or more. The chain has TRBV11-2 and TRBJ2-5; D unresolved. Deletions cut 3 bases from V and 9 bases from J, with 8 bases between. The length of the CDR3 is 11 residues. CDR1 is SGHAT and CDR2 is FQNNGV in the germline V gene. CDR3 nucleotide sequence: TGTGCCAGCAGCTTGGGCCGGCCCCAGTACTTC. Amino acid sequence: CASSLGRPQYF.

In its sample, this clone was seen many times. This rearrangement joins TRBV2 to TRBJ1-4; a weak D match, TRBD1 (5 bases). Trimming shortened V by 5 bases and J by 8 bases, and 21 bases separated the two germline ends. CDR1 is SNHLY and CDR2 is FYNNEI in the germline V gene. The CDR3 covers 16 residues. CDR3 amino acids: CASSRIPGASGEKLFF. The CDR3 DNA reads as TGTGCCAGCAGTAGGATCCCTGGGGCATCGGGAGAAAAACTGTTTTTT.

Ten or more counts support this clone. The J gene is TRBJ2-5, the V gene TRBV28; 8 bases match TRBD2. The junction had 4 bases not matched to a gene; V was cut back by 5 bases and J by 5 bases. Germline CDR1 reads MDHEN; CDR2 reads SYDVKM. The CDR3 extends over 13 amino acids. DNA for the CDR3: TGTGCCAGCAGTGAGACGGGAGGGGAGACCCAGTACTTC. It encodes CASSETGGETQYF.

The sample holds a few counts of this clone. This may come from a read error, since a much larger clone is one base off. The CDR3 nucleotides are TGCAGTGCTCCCGACAGGGGGTGCGAGCAGTACTTC. Its translation: CSAPDRGCEQYF. The V and J genes are TRBV20-1 and TRBJ2-7; 9 bases line up with TRBD1. CDR3 size: 12 residues. Germline V gives CDR1 DFQATT, CDR2 SNEGSKA (reference sequence). The V gene end was trimmed by 5 bases and the J gene end by 6 bases; junction bases not matched to a gene: 5.

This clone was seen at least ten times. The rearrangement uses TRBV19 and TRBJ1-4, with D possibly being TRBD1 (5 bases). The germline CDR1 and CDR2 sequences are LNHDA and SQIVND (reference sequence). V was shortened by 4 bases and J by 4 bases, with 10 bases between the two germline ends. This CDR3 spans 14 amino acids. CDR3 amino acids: CASSRGSFNEKLFF. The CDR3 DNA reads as TGTGCCAGTAGTAGGGGCAGCTTTAATGAAAAACTGTTTTTT.

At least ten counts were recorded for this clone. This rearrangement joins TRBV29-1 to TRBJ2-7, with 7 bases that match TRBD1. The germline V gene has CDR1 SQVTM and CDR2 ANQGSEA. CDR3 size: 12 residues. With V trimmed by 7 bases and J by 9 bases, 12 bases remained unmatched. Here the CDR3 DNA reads TGCAGCGCCGACGGACAGGATTCGGGGCAGTACTTC. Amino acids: CSADGQDSGQYF.

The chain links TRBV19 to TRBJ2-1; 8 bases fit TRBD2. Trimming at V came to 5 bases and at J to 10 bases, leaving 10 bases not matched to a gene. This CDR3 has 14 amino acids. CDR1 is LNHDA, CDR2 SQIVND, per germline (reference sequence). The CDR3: CASSFVAGSGEQFF. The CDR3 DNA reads TGTGCCAGTAGTTTCGTAGCGGGATCCGGGGAGCAGTTCTTC.